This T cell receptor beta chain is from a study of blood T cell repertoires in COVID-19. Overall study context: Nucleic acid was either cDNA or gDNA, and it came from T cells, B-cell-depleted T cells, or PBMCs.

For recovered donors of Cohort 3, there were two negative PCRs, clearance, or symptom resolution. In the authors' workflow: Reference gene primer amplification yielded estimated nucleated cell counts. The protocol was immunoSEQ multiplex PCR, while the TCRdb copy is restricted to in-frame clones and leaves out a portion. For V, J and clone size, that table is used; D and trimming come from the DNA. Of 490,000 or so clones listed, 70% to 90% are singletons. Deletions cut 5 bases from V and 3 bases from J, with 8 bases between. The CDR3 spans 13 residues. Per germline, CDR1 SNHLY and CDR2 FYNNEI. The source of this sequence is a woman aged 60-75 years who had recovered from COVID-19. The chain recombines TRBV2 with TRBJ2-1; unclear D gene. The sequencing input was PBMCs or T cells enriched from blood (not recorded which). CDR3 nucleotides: TGTGCCAGCAGTTGGGCCCTCTACAATGAGCAGTTCTTC. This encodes CASSWALYNEQFF.